This record covers a single T cell receptor beta chain. Sequenced by immunoSEQ multiplex PCR; TCRdb stores in-frame clones only, minus some. Altogether about 380,000 clones are present, about 96% being singletons, with the ten largest covering about 0.34%. This entry comes from a study of shared clonotypes between healthy human individuals. What was sequenced was memory CD8+ T cells sorted from blood. The subset is: CD45RO+ cells pooled with CCR7-negative TemRA cells. The source of this sequence is a man aged 25-45 years in good health.

CDR3 nucleotide sequence: TGTGCCAGCAGCTTAGGGGGGTTAAATCAGCCCCAGCATTTT. As protein: CASSLGGLNQPQHF. This rearrangement joins TRBV7-9 to TRBJ1-5, with D possibly matching TRBD1 (5 bases). The CDR3 runs to 14 residues. The germline CDR1 and CDR2 sequences are SEHNR and FQNEAQ (reference sequence). Trimming removed 1 base at V and 4 bases at J, with 8 bases between. The full variable domain, completed using reference TRBV7-9 and TRBJ1-5, is DTGVSQNPRHKITKRGQNVTFRCDPISEHNRLYWYRQTLGQGPEFLTYFQNEAQLEKSRLLSDRFSAERPKGSFSTLEIQRTEQGDSAMYLCASSLGGLNQPQHFGDGTRLSIL.